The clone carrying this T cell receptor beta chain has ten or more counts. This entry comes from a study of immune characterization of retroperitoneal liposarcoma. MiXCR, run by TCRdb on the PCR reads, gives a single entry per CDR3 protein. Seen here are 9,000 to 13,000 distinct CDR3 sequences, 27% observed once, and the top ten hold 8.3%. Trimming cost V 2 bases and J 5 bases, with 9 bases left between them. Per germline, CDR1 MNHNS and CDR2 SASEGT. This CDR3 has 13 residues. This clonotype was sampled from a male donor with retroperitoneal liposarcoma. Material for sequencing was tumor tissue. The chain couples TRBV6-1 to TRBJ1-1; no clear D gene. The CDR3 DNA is TGTGCCAGCAGTGAAAACCCCGTAACTGAAGCTTTCTTT. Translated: CASSENPVTEAFF.